The next 30 T cell receptor beta chains were all read from a single sample in a study of cytomegalovirus exposure and HLA in healthy donors. Vbeta (60) and Jbeta (13) primers were used in the PCR. TCRdb keeps only in-frame clones here, not all; method: immunoSEQ multiplex PCR. The table lists fewer than 140,000 clones, over 70% of them singletons, with 2.5% to 3% in the top ten. The sample taken for sequencing was PBMCs. The receptors derive from a male donor in good health and CMV-seropositive.

This chain links TRBV5-1 with TRBJ1-4, with 10 bases identical to TRBD1. Per germline, CDR1 SGHRS and CDR2 YFSETQ. Losses at the gene ends were 2 bases for V and 5 bases for J; bases not matched to a gene: 6. This CDR3 is 16 amino acids long. The CDR3 here is CASSLIPGQGNEKLFF. The CDR3 coding sequence is TGCGCCAGCAGCTTAATACCGGGACAGGGGAATGAAAAACTGTTTTTT.

V gene TRBV29-1 combines with J gene TRBJ2-1, with D tentatively TRBD1 (5 bases). Trimming took off 1 base at V and 5 bases at J, with 9 bases between the two ends. Germline CDR1 SQVTM, CDR2 ANQGSEA. This CDR3 contains 13 residues. CDR3 sequence: CSVEGTLNNEQFF. CDR3 DNA: TGCAGCGTTGAAGGGACACTTAACAATGAGCAGTTCTTC.

In its sample, this clone was seen a few times. The rearrangement uses TRBV5-1 and TRBJ2-2, with 8 bases fitting TRBD1. CDR3 length: 15 amino acids. The germline V gene has CDR1 SGHRS and CDR2 YFSETQ. After removal of 4 bases from V and 5 bases from J, the junction contained 7 bases not matched to a gene. The CDR3 protein is CASSPGTGWTGELFF. The CDR3 DNA reads as TGCGCCAGCAGCCCAGGGACAGGTTGGACCGGGGAGCTGTTTTTT.

The chain is built from TRBV6-1 and TRBJ1-1; D is perhaps TRBD1 (5 bases). Trimming removed 6 bases from V and 1 base from J, with 9 bases in between. Germline loops: CDR1 MNHNS, CDR2 SASEGT. This CDR3 has 13 residues. The CDR3 protein is CASSATGNTEAFF. CDR3 nucleotides: TGTGCCAGCAGCGCTACAGGGAACACTGAAGCTTTCTTT.

The rearrangement joins TRBV7-2 to TRBJ2-7, with 10 bases identical to TRBD1. Per the germline V gene, CDR1 is SGHTA and CDR2 is FQGNSA. The CDR3 consists of 15 residues. V trimming: 5 bases; J trimming: 6 bases; junction bases outside the gene matches: 10. Here the CDR3 reads CASSTTHRDRGEQYF. The CDR3 region has the DNA TGTGCCAGCAGCACTACTCACCGGGACAGGGGCGAGCAGTACTTC. Looking up the rest from reference TRBV7-2 and TRBJ2-7 gives the full variable domain: GAGVSQSPSNKVTEKGKDVELRCDPISGHTALYWYRQSLGQGLEFLIYFQGNSAPDKSGLPSDRFSAERTGGSVSTLTIQRTQQEDSAVYLCASSTTHRDRGEQYFGPGTRLTVT.

The chain links TRBV15 to TRBJ2-7; 10 bases align to TRBD2. There are 17 residues in the CDR3. Germline CDR1 is LNHNV and CDR2 is YYDKDF (reference sequence). Losses at the gene ends were 1 base for V and 2 bases for J; bases not matched to a gene: 8. CDR3 loop: CATSRASAAGGAYEQYF. The CDR3 DNA is TGTGCCACCAGCAGAGCCTCCGCAGCGGGAGGGGCCTACGAGCAGTACTTC.

The rearrangement uses TRBV10-3 and TRBJ2-7, with D perhaps matching TRBD2 (6 bases). CDR3 size: 13 residues. Looked up from germline, CDR1 is ENHRY and CDR2 is SYGVKD. V lost 4 bases to trimming and J lost 7 bases, with 14 bases between them. CDR3 DNA sequence: TGTGCCATCAGTGCCGGCGGGGCGAGAGAGCAGTACTTC. Translation: CAISAGGAREQYF.

V usage is TRBV29-1 and J usage is TRBJ2-7; 9 nucleotides align to TRBD2. J was trimmed by 1 base and V by 6 bases; bases with no gene match: 7. Germline V gene lookup returns CDR1 SQVTM and CDR2 ANQGSEA. The CDR3 has 14 residues. DNA of the CDR3: TGCAGCGTAAGTGGGACTAGCCTTTCCTACGAGCAGTACTTC. Amino acid sequence: CSVSGTSLSYEQYF.

This chain joins TRBV12-1 and TRBJ2-2; the D call in the table, TRBD1, was not verified against the DNA. TRBV12-1 is described as a pseudogene. The CDR3 consists of 19 residues. CDR3 sequence reads: CAIRQTRQGGPTNTGELFF. CDR3 in DNA: TGTGCCATCCGCCAGACAAGACAGGGGGGCCCCACGAACACCGGGGAGCTGTTTTTT.

This sequence joins TRBV18 and TRBJ2-4, with D possibly matching TRBD2 (6 bases). V was cut by 2 bases and J by 4 bases, with 12 bases left in between. Germline CDR1 reads KGHSH; CDR2 reads LQKENI. The CDR3 sequence is 15 residues long. CDR3 sequence (DNA): TGTGCCAGCTCACCAGGGACTGCCGAGAAAAACATTCAGTACTTC. This encodes CASSPGTAEKNIQYF.

The chain uses TRBV19 and TRBJ1-5; the match to TRBD1 covers 7 bases. Germline-derived CDR1 and CDR2 are LNHDA and SQIVND (reference sequence). The CDR3 runs to 13 residues. Losses at the gene ends were 9 bases for V and 4 bases for J; bases not matched to a gene: 6. Here the CDR3 DNA reads TGTGCCAGCCAGGACAGGCGAAATCAGCCCCAGCATTTT. Amino acids: CASQDRRNQPQHF.

This chain joins TRBV7-2 and TRBJ1-2; 8 bases line up with TRBD1. Germline loops: CDR1 SGHTA, CDR2 FQGNSA. The trim removed 4 bases at V and 4 bases at J, leaving 2 bases unmatched. This CDR3 region has 13 residues. CDR3: CASSSGQGYGYTF. CDR3 nucleotides: TGTGCCAGCAGCTCCGGACAGGGCTATGGCTACACCTTC.

This clone was seen once. The chain links TRBV15 to TRBJ2-7, with TRBD1 matching 8 bases. Germline CDR1 LNHNV, CDR2 YYDKDF (reference sequence). The CDR3 sequence is 15 residues long. V lost 5 bases and J lost 5; bases outside the gene matches: 11. In DNA form, the CDR3 reads TGTGCCACCAGCCTACCCCCTGGACAGGGCGACGAGCAGTACTTC. This encodes CATSLPPGQGDEQYF.

This rearrangement joins TRBV2 to TRBJ2-3; the D gene is possibly TRBD1 (6 bases). The germline CDR1 and CDR2 sequences are SNHLY and FYNNEI. This CDR3 is 13 amino acids long. V gave up 6 bases and J gave up 2 bases, with 9 bases separating them. The CDR3 region is CASSDRYTDTQYF. CDR3 coding DNA: TGTGCCAGCAGCGACAGGTACACAGATACGCAGTATTTT.

The rearrangement links TRBV29-1 to TRBJ2-3; the match to TRBD1 covers 7 bases. CDR1 SQVTM and CDR2 ANQGSEA come from the germline V gene. This CDR3 comprises 14 residues. V was pared by 4 bases and J by 14 bases, with 18 bases of the junction left unmatched. The CDR3 DNA reads TGCAGCGTTGTTCTAGGGGGCGAGGACCCTAGGCCGTATTTT. It encodes CSVVLGGEDPRPYF.

This chain connects TRBV28 to TRBJ2-5; TRBD2 matches at 7 bases. The CDR3 runs 18 residues. With 6 bases clipped from V and 1 base from J, the junction kept 17 bases outside the gene matches. CDR1 and CDR2 (germline): MDHEN, SYDVKM. The CDR3 nucleotides are TGTGCCAGCAGGAACCCACCGGCGGCGGGAGCTACCCAAGAGACCCAGTACTTC. Translation: CASRNPPAAGATQETQYF. Looking up the rest from reference TRBV28 and TRBJ2-5 gives the full variable domain: DVKVTQSSRYLVKRTGEKVFLECVQDMDHENMFWYRQDPGLGLRLIYFSYDVKMKEKGDIPEGYSVSREKKERFSLILESASTNQTSMYLCASRNPPAAGATQETQYFGPGTRLLVL.

This clone was seen many times. V and J are TRBV4-2 and TRBJ1-1; D not resolved. Trimming left V 4 bases short and J 3 bases short, with 18 bases between. Germline CDR1 reads LGHNA; CDR2 reads YNFKEQ. CDR3 length equals 16 residues. CDR3 in amino acids: CASSPGWSGSDTEAFF. DNA of the CDR3: TGTGCCAGCAGCCCTGGGTGGAGCGGGTCTGACACTGAAGCTTTCTTT.

This clone was counted a single time. J is TRBJ1-1 and V is TRBV19; 10 nucleotides line up with TRBD1. With 3 bases clipped from V and 0 bases from J, the junction kept 7 bases outside the gene matches. There are 17 residues in the CDR3. Looked up from germline, CDR1 is LNHDA and CDR2 is SQIVND (reference sequence). CDR3 sequence (DNA): TGTGCCAGTAGTATTAGACAGGGGGCGAGAATGAACACTGAAGCTTTCTTT. Amino acids: CASSIRQGARMNTEAFF.

This clone occurred many times. This sequence joins TRBV5-6 and TRBJ1-4; D unclear. The CDR3 covers 15 residues. Trimming removed 0 bases at V and 6 bases at J, with 12 bases between. CDR1 and CDR2 (germline): SGHDT, YYEEEE. The DNA of the CDR3 is TGTGCCAGCAGCTTGGTGGCAGCAGGCGATGAAAAACTGTTTTTT. As protein: CASSLVAAGDEKLFF.

This chain uses TRBV4-2 with TRBJ2-7; maybe TRBD2 (5 bases). Germline V gene data show CDR1 as LGHNA and CDR2 as YNFKEQ. Deletions cut 1 base from V and 3 bases from J, with 10 bases between. The CDR3 is made up of 14 amino acids. CDR3 protein: CASSQVPGNYEQYF. DNA of the CDR3: TGTGCCAGCAGCCAAGTTCCGGGAAACTACGAGCAGTACTTC.

The chain recombines TRBV6-6 with TRBJ2-7; possibly TRBD1 for D (6 bases). Deletions cut 8 bases from V and 6 bases from J, with 17 bases between. From germline, CDR1 is MNHNY and CDR2 SVGAGI (reference sequence). The CDR3 covers 13 residues. The CDR3 DNA reads as TGTGCCAGCGGACGCACAGGGTTTTCCGAGCAGTACTTC. It yields the protein CASGRTGFSEQYF.

The V call is TRBV28, the J call TRBJ2-3; D gene ambiguous. Germline CDR1 and CDR2: MDHEN and SYDVKM. The V end lost 2 bases, the J end lost 6 bases, and 12 bases lay between the germline ends. CDR3 length equals 14 residues. The chain's CDR3 is CASSLAGYPDTQYF. The CDR3 nucleotides are TGTGCCAGCAGTTTAGCCGGGTACCCGGATACGCAGTATTTT.

This chain's CDR3 is CASSSDLGQGPSSYNSPLHF. The CDR3 DNA is TGTGCCAGCAGCTCAGACCTGGGACAGGGCCCGAGCTCCTATAATTCACCCCTCCACTTT. This chain connects TRBV5-4 to TRBJ1-6; 9 bases are shared with TRBD1. The germline V gene has CDR1 SGHNT and CDR2 YYREEE (reference sequence). The CDR3 extends over 20 amino acids. J gave up 0 bases and V 3 bases, and 13 bases lay outside the gene matches.

In this sample, this clone turned up a few times. The chain uses TRBV5-1 and TRBJ1-1; D gene uncertain. Germline lookup yields CDR1 SGHRS and CDR2 YFSETQ. Trimming stripped 2 bases from V and 2 bases from J, with 16 bases between. CDR3 length: 16 residues. CDR3 amino acids: CASSLDPTTANTEAFF. The CDR3 nucleotides read TGCGCCAGCAGCTTAGACCCGACTACAGCCAACACTGAAGCTTTCTTT.

The rearrangement links TRBV5-1 to TRBJ2-1; 16 positions match TRBD2. Germline V gene sequence: CDR1 SGHRS, CDR2 YFSETQ. The trim removed 4 bases at V and 8 bases at J, leaving 9 bases unmatched. This CDR3 region has 17 residues. The CDR3 loop is CASSPGLAGGFGHEQFF. CDR3 in DNA: TGCGCCAGCAGCCCGGGACTAGCGGGAGGGTTCGGTCATGAGCAGTTCTTC.

The CDR3 protein is CASSRDTARGRQETQYF. For the CDR3, the DNA is TGTGCCAGCAGCCGAGACACGGCCAGGGGGCGTCAAGAGACCCAGTACTTC. The rearrangement uses TRBV7-9 and TRBJ2-5; 8 bases map to TRBD1. With V trimmed by 5 bases and J by 2 bases, 13 bases remained unmatched. This CDR3 has 17 amino acids. Germline CDR1 and CDR2: SEHNR and FQNEAQ (reference sequence).

The chain employs TRBV7-6 and TRBJ1-4; 7 bases match TRBD1. Per the germline V gene, CDR1 is SGHVS and CDR2 is FNYEAQ. There are 16 residues in the CDR3. V was clipped by 5 bases and J by 5 bases; unmatched bases: 11. DNA for the CDR3: TGTGCCAGCAGCGGACTCGAGGGGGCTACCAATGAAAAACTGTTTTTT. This gives the protein CASSGLEGATNEKLFF.

This chain links TRBV5-4 with TRBJ2-6; D is unresolved. Deletions cut 1 base from V and 1 base from J, with 6 bases between. The germline CDR1 and CDR2 sequences are SGHNT and YYREEE (reference sequence). The CDR3 is 15 residues long. The CDR3 here is CASSLPVSGANVLTF. The DNA of the CDR3 is TGTGCCAGCAGCTTGCCTGTATCTGGGGCCAACGTCCTGACTTTC.

V is TRBV5-6 and J is TRBJ1-2; no clear D. The germline gives CDR1 SGHDT, CDR2 YYEEEE. Trimming shortened V by 4 bases and J by 2 bases, and 9 bases separated the two germline ends. The CDR3 length is 13 residues. The CDR3 bases are TGTGCCAGCAGCCCTACAGAGAACTATGGCTACACCTTC. Amino acid sequence: CASSPTENYGYTF.

As for this clone: The junction does not match germline at one end; this may be a read error. The V call is TRBV18, the J call TRBJ2-4; 8 bases agree with TRBD2. Germline assignment: CDR1 KGHSH and CDR2 LQKENI. The CDR3 has 15 residues. The CDR3 nucleotides read TGTGCCAGCTCAACACCGAGCGGGAGCAAAAACATTCAGTACTTC. It specifies CASSTPSGSKNIQYF.